This TCR beta chain was documented in a study of patients and donors after allogeneic stem cell transplantation. CDR1 and CDR2 (germline): MGHRA, YSYEKL. The CDR3 sequence is 16 residues long. Trimming took 0 bases from V and 8 from J; bases not matched to a gene: 6. TCRdb reprocessed the RT-PCR reads with MiXCR, giving one entry per CDR3 protein. This table has about 960,000 distinct CDR3 sequences, 15% to 20% appearing once. The chain employs TRBV4-1 and TRBJ2-1; TRBD2 matches at 11 bases. Sequenced: blood, either unsorted or a sorted T cell fraction (not recorded which). This TCR was recovered from a human donor who was either an allogeneic HSCT recipient or a stem cell or donor lymphocyte infusion donor (not recorded which). It is not recorded whose cells these are; they may come from a transplant donor. CDR3 nucleotide sequence: TGCGCCAGCAGCCAAGATGGGCTAGCGGGGGGCGATGAGCAGTTCTTC. It specifies CASSQDGLAGGDEQFF.